These 7 T cell receptor beta chains were sequenced from one sample in a study of T cell responses to AZD1222 COVID-19 vaccine (dated by TCRdb to the early 2020s). The sample's time point label, decoded: baseline before first vaccination. Receptor amplification or capture employed the immunoSEQ multiplex PCR assay. TCRdb mirrors the immuneACCESS table, restricted to in-frame sequences. Some clones are absent from its copies; in checked studies, under half trace to an unresolved V gene, and the reason for the others is unknown. The sample has approximately 100,000 clones on record, 90% of them singletons. In total, the top ten clones hold about 1.5% of the sample. Sequenced here: peripheral blood, sampled on day 0 of AZD1222 vaccination. These TCRs come from an adult in good health.

The chain links TRBV5-4 to TRBJ1-2; the D is unclear. V was shortened by 0 bases and J by 3 bases, with 6 bases between the two germline ends. This CDR3 has 13 amino acids. Germline lookup yields CDR1 SGHNT and CDR2 YYREEE (reference sequence). CDR3 DNA sequence: TGTGCCAGCAGCTTGGTAGGAGACTATGGCTACACCTTC. Translation gives CASSLVGDYGYTF.

The chain combines TRBV2 with TRBJ1-3; tentatively, D is TRBD1 (6 bases). Germline CDR1 reads SNHLY; CDR2 reads FYNNEI. This CDR3 is built from 14 residues. Trimming cost V 2 bases and J 2 bases, with 7 bases left between them. DNA of the CDR3: TGTGCCAGCAGTGAACAGGGGCCTGGAAACACCATATATTTT. This translates into CASSEQGPGNTIYF.

The chain is built from TRBV23-1 and TRBJ2-7; 9 bases fit TRBD1. TRBV23-1 is an ORF; its function is uncertain. V dropped 7 bases and J dropped 5; count of bases not matched to a gene: 9. The length of the CDR3 is 14 residues. The CDR3 region is CASKTLTGGNEQYF. The CDR3 DNA is TGCGCCAGCAAAACACTGACAGGGGGGAACGAGCAGTACTTC.

The rearrangement uses TRBV7-9 and TRBJ1-4, with 7 bases lining up with TRBD1. Per germline, CDR1 SEHNR and CDR2 FQNEAQ (reference sequence). With V trimmed by 3 bases and J by 4 bases, 2 bases remained unmatched. CDR3 length: 14 residues. This chain's CDR3 is CASSLGQSNEKLFF. DNA for the CDR3: TGTGCCAGCAGCTTGGGACAGAGTAATGAAAAACTGTTTTTT.

This chain joins TRBV28 and TRBJ2-1; 9 bases map to TRBD2. J lost 6 bases, V lost 5 bases, and 14 bases had no gene match. This CDR3 is 17 amino acids long. CDR1 and CDR2 from the germline V gene are MDHEN and SYDVKM. The CDR3 is CASSPQTLAGVSNEQFF. The CDR3 DNA reads TGTGCCAGCAGTCCTCAAACCTTAGCGGGGGTGTCCAATGAGCAGTTCTTC.

This rearrangement joins TRBV5-8 to TRBJ1-5; D ambiguous. V was shortened by 1 base and J by 6 bases, with 8 bases between the two germline ends. The CDR3 is 13 amino acids. Germline CDR1 and CDR2: SGHTS and YDEGEE. The CDR3 DNA follows: TGTGCCAGCAGCTTGTCCCTCCCTCAGCCCCAGCATTTT. It encodes CASSLSLPQPQHF.

The genes are TRBV27 and TRBJ2-5; the match to TRBD1 covers 10 bases. CDR1 MNHEY and CDR2 SMNVEV come from the germline V gene (reference sequence). J gave up 5 bases and V 6 bases, and 9 bases lay outside the gene matches. The CDR3 contains 15 residues. CDR3 coding DNA: TGTGCCAGCAGCCCTACCGGGACAGGGGAGGAGACCCAGTACTTC. Its protein is CASSPTGTGEETQYF.